These 26 T cell receptor beta chains came from one sample sequenced in a study of blood T cell repertoires in COVID-19 (dated by TCRdb to about 2020). The library was made by the immunoSEQ multiplex PCR assay. TCRdb stores this immuneACCESS table with in-frame sequences only. Part of the clones is absent; in the studies checked, under half of the shortfall reflects unresolved V genes, and no reason is known for the rest. The sample contains under 300,000 clones, over 75% of them found a single time. Around 2% of the sample belongs to the ten largest clones. The material sequenced was peripheral blood. The source is a man aged 30 to 39 who had recovered from COVID-19.

The chain employs TRBV11-2 and TRBJ2-7; D possibly corresponds to TRBD1 (5 bases). This CDR3 is 14 amino acids long. With 5 bases removed from V and 1 base from J, the gap between germline ends came to 12 bases. Germline V lookup: CDR1 SGHAT, CDR2 FQNNGV. The CDR3 sequence: CASSPPTASYEQYV. CDR3 nucleotide sequence: TGTGCCAGCAGCCCCCCGACAGCATCCTACGAGCAGTACGTC.

The rearrangement links TRBV14 to TRBJ2-1; 11 positions match TRBD2. Germline CDR1 reads SGHDN; CDR2 reads FVKESK. CDR3 length: 15 amino acids. Trimming at V came to 4 bases and at J to 3 bases, leaving 2 bases not matched to a gene. CDR3 in DNA: TGTGCCAGCAGCCCGACTAGCGGGGACTACAATGAGCAGTTCTTC. Translating gives CASSPTSGDYNEQFF.

The chain has TRBV18 and TRBJ2-2; the D gene is possibly TRBD2 (5 bases). The germline V and J ends were trimmed by 1 base and 3 bases, with 6 bases remaining between them. The length of the CDR3 is 14 residues. The germline V gene has CDR1 KGHSH and CDR2 LQKENI. The chain's CDR3 is CASSPQGDTGELFF. The CDR3 DNA is TGTGCCAGCTCACCACAGGGAGACACCGGGGAGCTGTTTTTT.

The rearrangement joins TRBV5-5 to TRBJ1-2, with 8 bases matching TRBD1. This CDR3 has 16 amino acids. CDR1 is SGHKS and CDR2 is YYEKEE in the germline V gene (reference sequence). J lost 8 bases, V lost 4 bases, and 16 bases had no gene match. CDR3 loop: CASSVDAGGNMMGYTF. CDR3 nucleotides: TGTGCCAGCAGCGTTGACGCAGGGGGCAACATGATGGGCTACACCTTC. The complete variable domain, with remaining parts taken from reference TRBV5-5 and TRBJ1-2, reads DAGVTQSPTHLIKTRGQQVTLRCSPISGHKSVSWYQQVLGQGPQFIFQYYEKEERGRGNFPDRFSARQFPNYSSELNVNALLLGDSALYLCASSVDAGGNMMGYTFGSGTRLTVV.

The chain uses TRBV5-1 and TRBJ1-1, with D unresolved. Trimming took off 0 bases at V and 5 bases at J, with 11 bases between the two ends. This CDR3 is built from 14 residues. From germline, CDR1 is SGHRS and CDR2 YFSETQ. In nucleotides, the CDR3 is TGCGCCAGCAGCTTGGCACGGGAGGGTACTGAAGCTTTCTTT. Its translation: CASSLAREGTEAFF.

The chain joins TRBV11-1 to TRBJ2-1, with D possibly being TRBD2 (6 bases). Per germline, CDR1 SGHAT and CDR2 FQDESV (reference sequence). The V gene lost 5 bases and the J gene lost 3 bases, with 17 bases spanning the gap. The CDR3 contains 16 residues. Here the CDR3 DNA reads TGTGCCAGCAGCCCCGGGACTCCCTCACACTACAATGAGCAGTTCTTC. This translates into CASSPGTPSHYNEQFF.

The chain couples TRBV19 to TRBJ1-6, with D possibly matching TRBD1 (5 bases). Germline V gene lookup returns CDR1 LNHDA and CDR2 SQIVND (reference sequence). The CDR3 sequence is 14 residues long. V was pared by 9 bases and J by 5 bases, with 14 bases between. The CDR3 reads CASSLGQNNSPLHF. The CDR3 nucleotides are TGTGCCAGCTCCTTGGGGCAGAATAATTCACCCCTCCACTTT.

The chain couples TRBV3-1 (or the pseudogene TRBV3-2) to TRBJ2-5; no definite D call. V shed 2 bases and J shed 5 bases, with 12 bases lying between them. The CDR3 consists of 14 residues. CDR1 is LGHDT and CDR2 is YNNKEL in the germline V gene (reference sequence). The DNA for the CDR3 is TGTGCCAGCAGCCAAATGTTGGGCCCCGAGACCCAGTACTTC. The encoded protein is CASSQMLGPETQYF.

The chain carries TRBV9 and TRBJ2-3, with TRBD2 matching 8 bases. CDR3 size: 17 residues. The J segment lost 5 bases and the V segment lost 3 bases, leaving 14 bases of the junction unmatched. CDR1 SGDLS and CDR2 YYNGEE come from the germline V gene. The DNA of the CDR3 is TGTGCCAGCAGCGCCCAGAGCGGGGGCAGTGGTGGAGATACGCAGTATTTT. This translates into CASSAQSGGSGGDTQYF. The full variable domain, completed using reference TRBV9 and TRBJ2-3, is DSGVTQTPKHLITATGQRVTLRCSPRSGDLSVYWYQQSLDQGLQFLIQYYNGEERAKGNILERFSAQQFPDLHSELNLSSLELGDSALYFCASSAQSGGSGGDTQYFGPGTRLTVL.

The chain couples TRBV11-2 to TRBJ2-1; the D gene is possibly TRBD1 (5 bases). The germline CDR1 and CDR2 sequences are SGHAT and FQNNGV. The ends were cut back, 5 bases at V and 11 bases at J, with 16 bases in the middle. The CDR3 spans 13 residues. The CDR3 sequence is CASSPPTVPKQFF. The CDR3 DNA reads as TGTGCCAGCAGCCCCCCGACAGTACCCAAGCAGTTCTTC.

The V and J genes are TRBV28 and TRBJ1-1; D uncertain. Germline V gives CDR1 MDHEN, CDR2 SYDVKM. Trimming removed 3 bases at V and 2 bases at J, with 13 bases between. CDR3 size: 15 residues. The CDR3 region is CASSFFPRGNTEAFF. Written as DNA, the CDR3 is TGTGCCAGCAGTTTTTTCCCGCGGGGTAACACTGAAGCTTTCTTT.

The chain joins TRBV10-3 to TRBJ1-1; no firm D call. Germline V gives CDR1 ENHRY, CDR2 SYGVKD. V was trimmed by 8 bases and J by 10 bases, leaving 14 bases between them. The CDR3 is 11 amino acids. CDR3 nucleotide sequence: TGTGCCATCGGCAACCCCGGAGGAGCTTTCTTT. Residues: CAIGNPGGAFF.

The genes are TRBV4-1 and TRBJ2-7; maybe TRBD2 (5 bases). This CDR3 contains 15 residues. The V and J ends lost 3 bases and 2 bases respectively, with 14 bases between them. Germline values: CDR1 MGHRA, CDR2 YSYEKL. The CDR3 spells CASSQLEADTYEQYF. The CDR3 DNA reads TGCGCCAGCAGCCAGCTGGAGGCGGATACCTACGAGCAGTACTTC.

The gene calls are TRBV2 and TRBJ2-7, with TRBD1 matching over 7 bases. The germline V gene encodes CDR1 SNHLY and CDR2 FYNNEI. With V trimmed by 6 bases and J by 3 bases, 5 bases remained unmatched. The length of the CDR3 is 13 residues. The DNA of the CDR3 is TGTGCCAGCAGCCCTGGGGACAGCTACGAGCAGTACGTC. Amino acid sequence: CASSPGDSYEQYV.

This clone occurred a few times. The chain is built from TRBV9 and TRBJ1-6; D gene uncertain. Germline-derived CDR1 and CDR2 are SGDLS and YYNGEE. The V end lost 0 bases, the J end lost 5 bases, and 12 bases lay between the germline ends. The CDR3 has 16 residues. The CDR3 coding sequence is TGTGCCAGCAGCGTAGGAGTGAGGCCCGATAATTCACCCCTCCACTTT. Translation gives CASSVGVRPDNSPLHF.

The sample holds a few counts of this clone. The V and J genes are TRBV9 and TRBJ2-2, with D maybe TRBD1 (6 bases). The CDR3 runs to 14 residues. The V end lost 0 bases, the J end lost 6 bases, and 9 bases lay between the germline ends. Per germline, CDR1 SGDLS and CDR2 YYNGEE. As DNA, the CDR3 is TGTGCCAGCAGCGTAGACCCAGGGGCCGGGGAGCTGTTTTTT. Translation: CASSVDPGAGELFF.

The chain recombines TRBV7-9 with TRBJ1-3; D gene unclear. The CDR3 consists of 13 residues. CDR1 is SEHNR and CDR2 is FQNEAQ in the germline V gene (reference sequence). V gave up 5 bases and J gave up 0 bases, with 5 bases separating them. The CDR3 nucleotides are TGTGCCAGCAGCGGCGGCTCTGGAAACACCATATATTTT. Its translation is CASSGGSGNTIYF.

V gene TRBV3-1 (or the pseudogene TRBV3-2) combines with J gene TRBJ1-5, with D possibly TRBD1 on 6 matching bases. Trimming cost V 0 bases and J 15 bases, with 18 bases left between them. Per germline, CDR1 LGHDT and CDR2 YNNKEL (reference sequence). The CDR3 covers 14 residues. CDR3 in amino acids: CASSQDLTDRDMHF. The CDR3 DNA follows: TGTGCCAGCAGCCAAGATCTCACCGACCGGGACATGCATTTT.

The chain has TRBV5-8 and TRBJ2-3, with TRBD1 as a possible D gene (5 bases). Germline V CDR1 and CDR2: SGHTS, YDEGEE. The CDR3 runs 14 residues. V was pared by 4 bases and J by 3 bases, with 12 bases between. CDR3 sequence (DNA): TGTGCCAGCAGCAGGGGCATAAATACAGATACGCAGTATTTT. The encoded protein is CASSRGINTDTQYF.

This clone was seen just once. The chain couples TRBV23-1 to TRBJ1-3; 7 bases fit TRBD1. TRBV23-1 is annotated as an ORF whose role is uncertain. The CDR3 covers 12 residues. The V gene end was trimmed by 11 bases and the J gene end by 1 base; junction bases not matched to a gene: 2. For the CDR3, the DNA is TGCGCCGAGGGACAGTCTGGAAACACCATATATTTT. Translating it yields CAEGQSGNTIYF.

The genes are TRBV10-2 and TRBJ1-2; D call uncertain. The CDR3 contains 19 residues. Germline V gives CDR1 WSHSY, CDR2 SAAADI. Trimming pared 2 bases from V and 4 bases from J, leaving 26 bases between. Written as DNA, the CDR3 is TGCGCCAGCAGTGAGCGAATGGTTTTTCGCAACAATCCCTCCTATGGCTACACCTTC. Its translation: CASSERMVFRNNPSYGYTF.

The DNA for the CDR3 is TGTGCCAGTAGTACCGGGACAGTGAACACTGAAGCTTTCTTT. It yields the protein CASSTGTVNTEAFF. The J gene is TRBJ1-1, the V gene TRBV19, with 7 bases identical to TRBD1. The V segment lost 4 bases and the J segment 0 bases; nucleotides outside the gene matches: 2. Germline lookup yields CDR1 LNHDA and CDR2 SQIVND (reference sequence). CDR3 length: 14 amino acids.

In its sample, this clone was seen once. The chain combines TRBV7-9 with TRBJ1-1, with TRBD1 matching 8 bases. The V and J ends lost 6 bases and 4 bases, in that order; junction bases with no gene match: 13. The CDR3 extends over 16 amino acids. CDR1 and CDR2 (germline): SEHNR, FQNEAQ (reference sequence). CDR3 region: CASSSTFRGTGTEAFF. The CDR3 DNA sequence: TGTGCCAGCAGTTCCACCTTCAGGGGGACAGGCACTGAAGCTTTCTTT.

This clone was counted once. This rearrangement joins TRBV6-6 to TRBJ2-1; D not resolved. This CDR3 has 14 amino acids. The germline V and J ends were trimmed by 4 bases and 0 bases, with 7 bases remaining between them. The germline CDR1 and CDR2 sequences are MNHNY and SVGAGI (reference sequence). The CDR3 region is CASSLASSYNEQFF. CDR3 in DNA: TGTGCCAGCAGTTTGGCCAGCTCCTACAATGAGCAGTTCTTC.

The V and J genes are TRBV4-1 and TRBJ2-3; no clear D. Trimming stripped 8 bases from V and 0 bases from J, with 9 bases between. Per the germline V gene, CDR1 is MGHRA and CDR2 is YSYEKL. There are 13 residues in the CDR3. CDR3 amino acids: CASGPTSTDTQYF. CDR3 bases: TGCGCCAGCGGTCCTACTAGCACAGATACGCAGTATTTT.

The CDR3, as DNA: TGTGCCAGCAGCCCATACACCGGGAAGACTGAAGCTTTCTTT. Its translation is CASSPYTGKTEAFF. The chain uses TRBV5-8 and TRBJ1-1, with D unresolved. Trimming took off 4 bases at V and 5 bases at J, with 15 bases between the two ends. Germline loops: CDR1 SGHTS, CDR2 YDEGEE. This CDR3 comprises 14 residues.